Following are 22 T cell receptor beta chains from one sample sequenced in a study of beta chain features in type 1 diabetes. Their antigen targets remain unknown. Overall study findings and caveats: All four CD4+ subsets from Type 1 diabetes patients carried moderately but significantly shorter TCRB CDR3s.

Every bit of the isolated RNA underwent reverse transcription, so sequencing read expressed TCRB transcripts. Method: immunoSEQ multiplex PCR; TCRdb's copy keeps in-frame clones and lacks some. The profile shows more than 250,000 clones, roughly 25% of them singletons. The sequenced sample was naive CD4+ T cells from blood. The receptors stem from a woman between 25 and 40 years old with type 1 diabetes.

The chain recombines TRBV6-7 with TRBJ2-7; 12 bases are a match to TRBD1. TRBV6-7 is placed among ORFs of uncertain function. The CDR3 is 15 amino acids. V shed 6 bases and J 7 bases; nucleotides not matched to a gene: 10. This chain's CDR3 is CASRLGGQGAGEQYF. CDR3 nucleotides: TGTGCCAGCAGACTGGGGGGACAGGGGGCAGGGGAGCAGTACTTC.

The chain employs TRBV15 and TRBJ2-5; the D gene is possibly TRBD2 (6 bases). Germline V gene data show CDR1 as LNHNV and CDR2 as YYDKDF (reference sequence). Trimming shortened V by 8 bases and J by 2 bases, and 15 bases separated the two germline ends. The CDR3 has 14 residues. The CDR3: CATLQDYQQETQYF. CDR3 DNA: TGTGCCACCTTGCAGGACTACCAACAAGAGACCCAGTACTTC. The full variable domain, rest sourced from reference TRBV15 and TRBJ2-5, is DAMVIQNPRYQVTQFGKPVTLSCSQTLNHNVMYWYQQKSSQAPKLLFHYYDKDFNNEADTPDNFQSRRPNTSFCFLDIRSPGLGDTAMYLCATLQDYQQETQYFGPGTRLLVL.

The genes are TRBV19 and TRBJ1-2; 8 nucleotides agree with TRBD1. CDR3 length: 12 residues. With V trimmed by 4 bases and J by 7 bases, 2 bases remained unmatched. CDR1 is LNHDA, CDR2 SQIVND, per germline (reference sequence). CDR3: CASSTGGGGYTF. The CDR3 DNA reads as TGTGCCAGTAGTACAGGGGGCGGTGGCTACACCTTC.

This clone was picked up one time. V usage is TRBV4-1 and J usage is TRBJ2-7; 9 bases line up with TRBD1. Looked up from germline, CDR1 is MGHRA and CDR2 is YSYEKL. The CDR3 contains 13 residues. V lost 4 bases, J lost 4 bases, and 2 bases stayed unmatched. The CDR3 DNA reads TGCGCCAGCAGCCGGGACAGGGTTTACGAGCAGTACTTC. Amino acids: CASSRDRVYEQYF.

The chain recombines TRBV18 with TRBJ1-1; D perhaps matches TRBD1 (6 bases). Germline CDR1 is KGHSH and CDR2 is LQKENI. V was cut by 2 bases and J by 7 bases, with 14 bases left in between. The CDR3 is 14 residues long. The CDR3 nucleotides read TGTGCCAGCTCACCAAACGCAGGGGAAGGTGAAGCTTTCTTT. Amino acids: CASSPNAGEGEAFF.

This chain uses TRBV6-5 with TRBJ2-7; TRBD2 matches at 8 bases. The CDR3 totals 13 residues. Germline CDR1 and CDR2: MNHEY and SVGAGI. After removal of 7 bases from V and 0 bases from J, the junction contained 2 bases not matched to a gene. The CDR3 here is CASISGTSYEQYF. DNA of the CDR3: TGTGCCAGCATTAGCGGGACCTCCTACGAGCAGTACTTC.

This clone was counted only a few times. This sequence joins TRBV29-1 and TRBJ2-3, with a possible D match to TRBD1 (6 bases). Germline CDR1 is SQVTM and CDR2 is ANQGSEA. The CDR3 spans 15 residues. The V end lost 0 bases, the J end lost 2 bases, and 12 bases lay between the germline ends. CDR3 nucleotides: TGCAGCGTTGAAGATTGGGACATGAACACAGATACGCAGTATTTT. It codes for CSVEDWDMNTDTQYF.

V gene TRBV9 combines with J gene TRBJ1-1; D might be TRBD1 (6 bases). CDR1 SGDLS and CDR2 YYNGEE come from the germline V gene. Trimming stripped 3 bases from V and 1 base from J, with 7 bases between. This CDR3 spans 13 amino acids. This CDR3 is CASSGTANTEAFF. The CDR3 DNA is TGTGCCAGCAGCGGGACAGCGAACACTGAAGCTTTCTTT.

The chain combines TRBV7-9 with TRBJ1-1; tentatively, D is TRBD1 (5 bases). The V gene's germline CDR1 is SEHNR and CDR2 FQNEAQ (reference sequence). V lost 6 bases and J lost 6, with 8 bases in between. The CDR3 is made up of 11 amino acids. The CDR3 spells CASSQGPEAFF. The CDR3 DNA reads TGTGCCAGCAGTCAGGGTCCTGAAGCTTTCTTT. Full variable domain (outside the CDR3, taken from reference TRBV7-9 and TRBJ1-1): DTGVSQNPRHKITKRGQNVTFRCDPISEHNRLYWYRQTLGQGPEFLTYFQNEAQLEKSRLLSDRFSAERPKGSFSTLEIQRTEQGDSAMYLCASSQGPEAFFGQGTRLTVV.

This clone showed up just a few times. The chain couples TRBV7-9 to TRBJ2-5, with D possibly matching TRBD2 (6 bases). Germline V gene sequence: CDR1 SEHNR, CDR2 FQNEAQ (reference sequence). This CDR3 has 14 residues. V dropped 5 bases and J dropped 7 bases, with 17 bases sitting between them. The DNA of the CDR3 is TGTGCCAGCAGCCGAGCGGAGGGCTGGGGGACCCAGTACTTC. Its protein product is CASSRAEGWGTQYF.

The V gene is TRBV29-1, the J gene TRBJ2-2, with TRBD1 identical over 9 bases. The CDR3 contains 18 residues. Germline values: CDR1 SQVTM, CDR2 ANQGSEA. V shed 6 bases and J 4 bases; nucleotides not matched to a gene: 18. The CDR3 here is CSVAGALPGQGTTGELFF. The CDR3, as DNA: TGCAGCGTGGCTGGGGCGTTACCGGGACAGGGTACCACCGGGGAGCTGTTTTTT.

This clone was detected only a few times. V is TRBV18 and J is TRBJ1-5; 8 nucleotides agree with TRBD1. V shed 6 bases and J 0 bases; nucleotides not matched to a gene: 4. Germline lookup yields CDR1 KGHSH and CDR2 LQKENI. CDR3 length equals 15 residues. In DNA form, the CDR3 reads TGTGCCAGCTCCCCGACAGGGGATAGCAATCAGCCCCAGCATTTT. It translates to CASSPTGDSNQPQHF. The full variable domain, completed using reference TRBV18 and TRBJ1-5, is NAGVMQNPRHLVRRRGQEARLRCSPMKGHSHVYWYRQLPEEGLKFMVYLQKENIIDESGMPKERFSAEFPKEGPSILRIQQVVRGDSAAYFCASSPTGDSNQPQHFGDGTRLSIL.

The J gene is TRBJ2-7, the V gene TRBV27; D is perhaps TRBD1 (6 bases). The V end lost 2 bases, the J end lost 2 bases, and 13 bases lay between the germline ends. This CDR3 spans 15 amino acids. Germline V CDR1 and CDR2: MNHEY, SMNVEV (reference sequence). The CDR3 DNA is TGTGCCAGCAGTTTAACCCAGGGGTCAACCTACGAGCAGTACTTC. Its protein product is CASSLTQGSTYEQYF.

This clone occurred a few times. This rearrangement joins TRBV27 to TRBJ1-5; TRBD1 matches 9 bases. In germline, CDR1 is MNHEY, CDR2 SMNVEV (reference sequence). V trimming: 9 bases; J trimming: 2 bases; junction bases outside the gene matches: 5. This CDR3 comprises 14 residues. CDR3 sequence: CASGGQGGNQPQHF. In nucleotides, the CDR3 is TGTGCCAGTGGGGGACAGGGTGGCAATCAGCCCCAGCATTTT.

The rearrangement uses TRBV25-1 and TRBJ1-2, with D maybe TRBD1 (5 bases). Deletions cut 2 bases from V and 4 bases from J, with 11 bases between. The CDR3 spans 14 residues. CDR1 and CDR2 from the germline V gene are MGHDK and SYGVNS. The CDR3 DNA is TGTGCCAGCAGTGAAGGGGACTCCCGCTATGGCTACACCTTC. It encodes CASSEGDSRYGYTF.

This clone was recorded a few times. J is TRBJ2-3 and V is TRBV9, with 9 nucleotides matching TRBD1. The length of the CDR3 is 16 residues. The germline V gene encodes CDR1 SGDLS and CDR2 YYNGEE. Trimming took 4 bases from V and 4 from J; bases not matched to a gene: 10. The CDR3, as DNA: TGTGCCAGCAGCCCATCCGGGACAGGGTTTCCAGATACGCAGTATTTT. Protein product: CASSPSGTGFPDTQYF.

V and J are TRBV28 and TRBJ2-5; 14 bases agree with TRBD2. The V and J ends lost 5 bases and 3 bases, in that order; junction bases with no gene match: 11. The CDR3 runs 18 residues. CDR1 and CDR2 from the germline V gene are MDHEN and SYDVKM. As DNA, the CDR3 is TGTGCCAGCAGTCTGGGACTAGCGGGAGTGCAGTTTAAAGAGACCCAGTACTTC. It encodes CASSLGLAGVQFKETQYF. The full variable domain, its missing parts supplied by reference TRBV28 and TRBJ2-5, is DVKVTQSSRYLVKRTGEKVFLECVQDMDHENMFWYRQDPGLGLRLIYFSYDVKMKEKGDIPEGYSVSREKKERFSLILESASTNQTSMYLCASSLGLAGVQFKETQYFGPGTRLLVL.

J is TRBJ2-7 and V is TRBV5-4; 9 nucleotides line up with TRBD2. With V trimmed by 2 bases and J by 6 bases, 6 bases remained unmatched. Germline V gives CDR1 SGHNT, CDR2 YYREEE (reference sequence). The CDR3 has 14 residues. The chain's CDR3 is CASSLVAGEGEQYF. DNA for the CDR3: TGTGCCAGCAGCTTAGTAGCGGGAGAGGGCGAGCAGTACTTC.

This clone was seen only a few times. The same CDR3 arises from other DNA sequences in this sample as well. The V call is TRBV30, the J call TRBJ2-1; unclear D gene. There are 12 residues in the CDR3. Germline CDR1 is GTSNPN and CDR2 is SVGIG (reference sequence). V was shortened by 5 bases and J by 0 bases, with 5 bases between the two germline ends. CDR3 region: CAWASSYNEQFF. CDR3 nucleotide sequence: TGTGCCTGGGCTAGCTCCTACAATGAGCAGTTCTTC.

Only a few counts were recorded for this clone. This chain joins TRBV18 and TRBJ2-5; 9 nucleotides agree with TRBD1. With 3 bases clipped from V and 1 base from J, the junction kept 3 bases outside the gene matches. CDR3 length equals 15 residues. Germline values: CDR1 KGHSH, CDR2 LQKENI. The CDR3 DNA follows: TGTGCCAGCTCACCGACGACAGGGGGCCAAGAGACCCAGTACTTC. This translates into CASSPTTGGQETQYF.

This clone was counted only a few times. The chain recombines TRBV30 with TRBJ1-5; D remains ambiguous. This CDR3 region has 11 residues. Germline loops: CDR1 GTSNPN, CDR2 SVGIG (reference sequence). Trimming pared 5 bases from V and 9 bases from J, leaving 11 bases between. CDR3 sequence (DNA): TGTGCCTGGGCGTTAGGAGGGCCCCAGCATTTT. Encoded protein: CAWALGGPQHF. Together with reference TRBV30 and TRBJ1-5, the CDR3 gives the full variable domain: SQTIHQWPATLVQPVGSPLSLECTVEGTSNPNLYWYRQAAGRGLQLLFYSVGIGQISSEVPQNLSASRPQDRQFILSSKKLLLSDSGFYLCAWALGGPQHFGDGTRLSIL.

In this sample, this clone turned up a few times. The chain links TRBV4-1 to TRBJ2-7; 10 bases line up with TRBD1. This CDR3 is 14 amino acids long. Looked up from germline, CDR1 is MGHRA and CDR2 is YSYEKL. After removal of 5 bases from V and 4 bases from J, the junction contained 5 bases not matched to a gene. The CDR3 reads CASSSPGQGYEQYF. The DNA of the CDR3 is TGCGCCAGCAGCTCCCCGGGACAGGGGTACGAGCAGTACTTC.